This T cell receptor beta chain was observed in a study of blood T cells in healthy people across ages. In the case of this clonotype: Its antigen is not known.

Whole-study findings and limits: A roughly linear age-dependent decrease characterized TCR beta diversity per million T cells.

The CDR3 sequence is 10 residues long. Trimming took off 11 bases at V and 6 bases at J, with 9 bases between the two ends. Germline values: CDR1 SGHTA, CDR2 FQGNSA. A second PCR, run for roughly 7 to 12 cycles, used a sample-barcoded 5' primer plus a J-beta primer mix. TCRdb re-called the 5' RACE reads with MiXCR, one entry per CDR3 protein. Of almost 800,000 distinct CDR3 sequences detected, over 45% appear once; the ten largest clones hold around 22%. Sequencing used blood. The sequence was obtained from a man in his thirties or forties in good health. The rearrangement joins TRBV7-2 to TRBJ2-3; no reliable D call. The DNA of the CDR3 is TGTGCCGAGGCCAGGGATACGCAGTATTTT. As protein: CAEARDTQYF.